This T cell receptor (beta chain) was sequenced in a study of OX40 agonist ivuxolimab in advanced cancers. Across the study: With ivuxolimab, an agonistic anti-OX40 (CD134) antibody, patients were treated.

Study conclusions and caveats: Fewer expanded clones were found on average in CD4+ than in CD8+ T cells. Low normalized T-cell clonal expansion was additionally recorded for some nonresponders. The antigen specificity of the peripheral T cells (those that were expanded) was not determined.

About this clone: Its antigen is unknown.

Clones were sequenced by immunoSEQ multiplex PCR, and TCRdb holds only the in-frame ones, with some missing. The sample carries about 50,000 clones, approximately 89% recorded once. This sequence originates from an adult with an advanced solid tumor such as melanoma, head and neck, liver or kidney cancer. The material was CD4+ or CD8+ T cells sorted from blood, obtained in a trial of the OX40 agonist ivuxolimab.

CDR3 in DNA: TGTGCCAGCAGTTTATTGCCAGAACCGAACTATGGCTACACCTTC. This encodes CASSLLPEPNYGYTF. The chain employs TRBV28 and TRBJ1-2; D ambiguous. Per germline, CDR1 MDHEN and CDR2 SYDVKM. V lost 1 base, J lost 2 bases, and 11 bases lay in between. This CDR3 contains 15 residues.